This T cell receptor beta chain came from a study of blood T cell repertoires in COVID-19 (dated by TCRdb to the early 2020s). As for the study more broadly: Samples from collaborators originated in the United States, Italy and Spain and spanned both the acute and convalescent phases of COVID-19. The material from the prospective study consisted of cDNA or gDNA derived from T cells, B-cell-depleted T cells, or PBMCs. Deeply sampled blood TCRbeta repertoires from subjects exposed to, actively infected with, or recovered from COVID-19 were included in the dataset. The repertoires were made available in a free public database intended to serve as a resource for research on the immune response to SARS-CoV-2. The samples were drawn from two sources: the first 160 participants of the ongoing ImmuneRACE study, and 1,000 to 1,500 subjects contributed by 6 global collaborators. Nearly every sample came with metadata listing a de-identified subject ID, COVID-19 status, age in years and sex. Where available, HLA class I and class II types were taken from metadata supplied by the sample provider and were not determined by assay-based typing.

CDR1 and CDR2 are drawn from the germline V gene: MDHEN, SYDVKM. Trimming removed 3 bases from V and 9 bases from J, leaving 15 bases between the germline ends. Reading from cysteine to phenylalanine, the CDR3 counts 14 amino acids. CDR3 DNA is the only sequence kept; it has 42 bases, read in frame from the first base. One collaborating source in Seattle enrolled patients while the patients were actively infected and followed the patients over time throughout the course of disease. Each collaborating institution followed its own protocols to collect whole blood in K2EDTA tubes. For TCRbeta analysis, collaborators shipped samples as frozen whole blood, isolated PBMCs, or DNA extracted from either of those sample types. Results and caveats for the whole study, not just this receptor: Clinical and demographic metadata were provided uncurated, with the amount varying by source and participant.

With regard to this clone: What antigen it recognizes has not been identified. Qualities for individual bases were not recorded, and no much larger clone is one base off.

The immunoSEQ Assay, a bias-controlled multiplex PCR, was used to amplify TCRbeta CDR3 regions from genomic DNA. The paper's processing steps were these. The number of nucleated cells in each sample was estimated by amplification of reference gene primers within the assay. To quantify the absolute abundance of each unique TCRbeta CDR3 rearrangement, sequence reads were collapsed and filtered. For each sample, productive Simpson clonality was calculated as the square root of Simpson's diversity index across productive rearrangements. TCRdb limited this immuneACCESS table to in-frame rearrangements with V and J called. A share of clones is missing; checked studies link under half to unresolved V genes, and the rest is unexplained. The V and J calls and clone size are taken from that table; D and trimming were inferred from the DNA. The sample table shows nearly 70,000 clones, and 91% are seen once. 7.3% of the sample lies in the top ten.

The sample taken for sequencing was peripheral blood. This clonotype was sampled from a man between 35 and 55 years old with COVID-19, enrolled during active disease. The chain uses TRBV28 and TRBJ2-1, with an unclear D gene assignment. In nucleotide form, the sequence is TGTGCCAGCAGTTTCGATCTCGCCTCGGGTGAGCAGTTCTTC. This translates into CASSFDLASGEQFF.